The text below deals with one T cell receptor (beta chain). The method was immunoSEQ multiplex PCR; TCRdb's version includes in-frame clones alone and lacks a portion of them. Of about 85,000 clones listed, roughly 94% are singletons. V dropped 4 bases and J dropped 3 bases, with 19 bases sitting between them. Germline CDR1 reads SGHAT; CDR2 reads FQNNGV. The CDR3 contains 16 residues. This sample is part of a study of technical replicates of blood from a handful of donors. This sequence joins TRBV11-2 and TRBJ2-7; a weak D match, TRBD1 (5 bases). Input material: T cells isolated from PBMCs. This TCR was recovered from a human donor in good health. CDR3 in DNA: TGTGCCAGCAGCTCCACCGTGGCAGGGATAATCTACGAGCAGTACTTC. Encoded protein: CASSSTVAGIIYEQYF. The full variable domain, with the rest looked up from reference TRBV11-2 and TRBJ2-7, is EAGVAQSPRYKIIEKRQSVAFWCNPISGHATLYWYQQILGQGPKLLIQFQNNGVVDDSQLPKDRFSAERLKGVDSTLKIQPAKLEDSAVYLCASSSTVAGIIYEQYFGPGTRLTVT.